Detailed here is one TCR beta chain. The target of this receptor is not known. Base qualities were left out, and no much larger clone turns up one base away. This sample was included in a study of blood T cell repertoires in COVID-19 (dated by TCRdb to 2019 to 2021). Study-wide context: Samples covering the acute and convalescent phases of COVID-19 were provided by collaborators in the United States, Italy and Spain. The material from the prospective study consisted of cDNA or gDNA derived from T cells, B-cell-depleted T cells, or PBMCs. Subjects who had been exposed to COVID-19, were actively infected with it, or had recovered from it provided the deeply sampled blood TCRbeta repertoires that made up the dataset. The repertoires were made available in a free public database intended to serve as a resource for research on the immune response to SARS-CoV-2. The samples were drawn from two sources: the first 160 participants of the ongoing ImmuneRACE study, and over 1,000 subjects contributed by 6 global collaborators. Nearly every sample came with metadata listing a de-identified subject ID, COVID-19 status, age in years and sex. HLA class I and class II types, where available, came from metadata supplied by the sample provider rather than from assay-based typing.

TCRbeta CDR3 regions were amplified from genomic DNA by means of the immunoSEQ Assay, a bias-controlled multiplex PCR. As for the authors' bioinformatics: Nucleated cell counts per sample were estimated from amplification of reference gene primers within the assay. To quantify the absolute abundance of each unique TCRbeta CDR3 rearrangement, sequence reads were collapsed and filtered. Productive Simpson clonality was computed per sample as the square root of Simpson's diversity index over productive rearrangements. The table was pulled from immuneACCESS by TCRdb, which kept in-frame rearrangements only. Such tables lose some clones; where checked, under half of the loss comes from unresolved V genes, and the rest has no known cause. D and trimming were read from the DNA, whereas the V and J calls and clone size are those reported in that table. This sample holds 350,000 or so clones; roughly 86% were observed only once. The top ten clones comprise under 11% of the sample.

One collaborating source in Seattle enrolled patients while the patients were actively infected and followed the patients over time throughout the course of disease. Whole blood was collected in K2EDTA tubes by collaborating institutions according to the institutions' own protocols. Collaborator samples were shipped for TCRbeta analysis as frozen whole blood, isolated PBMCs, or DNA extracted from either sample type. Overall results and qualifications from the work: Clinical and demographic metadata were provided uncurated, with the amount varying by source and participant.

CDR1 and CDR2, per the germline V gene, are MDHEN and SYDVKM. V lost 2 bases and J lost 5 bases; the stretch between them is 16 bases long. Counted from cysteine to phenylalanine, this CDR3 has 15 amino acids. The sequence is cut down to CDR3 DNA, 45 bases in frame from base 1. The sequenced sample was peripheral blood. The sequence derives from a woman aged 25 to 45 with COVID-19, enrolled during active disease. The chain was built from TRBV28 and TRBJ2-7; the D gene is perhaps TRBD2, on 5 matching bases. The CDR3 corresponds to CASSLPRGSVDEQYF. The DNA is TGTGCCAGCAGTTTACCCCGGGGTAGCGTCGACGAGCAGTACTTC.